This T cell receptor (beta chain) was sequenced in a study of blood T cell repertoires in COVID-19. On the study more broadly: From T cells, B-cell-depleted T cells, or PBMCs came the material, which was cDNA or gDNA.

Germline values: CDR1 MNHEY, CDR2 SMNVEV (reference sequence). V dropped 2 bases and J dropped 4 bases, with 12 bases sitting between them. The CDR3 loop spans 15 amino acids. Recovered Cohort 3 donors showed two negative PCRs, clearance, or symptom resolution. Per the original data handling: Counts of nucleated cells, estimated from reference gene primer amplification, were obtained. The data were produced by immunoSEQ multiplex PCR, yet TCRdb's version contains in-frame clones alone and is incomplete. That table furnishes V, J and clone size, whereas the DNA furnished D and trimming. This sample yields 200,000 to 250,000 clones, of which over 75% are seen a single time; under 3.5% belongs to the top ten.

This sequence was found in a woman in her sixties or seventies who had recovered from COVID-19. What was sequenced was PBMCs or T cells enriched from blood (not recorded which). V gene TRBV27 combines with J gene TRBJ1-5; D is perhaps TRBD1 (6 bases). The CDR3 DNA is TGTGCCAGCAGTTTACGGCAGGGGATTAATCAGCCCCAGCATTTT. Translating gives CASSLRQGINQPQHF.